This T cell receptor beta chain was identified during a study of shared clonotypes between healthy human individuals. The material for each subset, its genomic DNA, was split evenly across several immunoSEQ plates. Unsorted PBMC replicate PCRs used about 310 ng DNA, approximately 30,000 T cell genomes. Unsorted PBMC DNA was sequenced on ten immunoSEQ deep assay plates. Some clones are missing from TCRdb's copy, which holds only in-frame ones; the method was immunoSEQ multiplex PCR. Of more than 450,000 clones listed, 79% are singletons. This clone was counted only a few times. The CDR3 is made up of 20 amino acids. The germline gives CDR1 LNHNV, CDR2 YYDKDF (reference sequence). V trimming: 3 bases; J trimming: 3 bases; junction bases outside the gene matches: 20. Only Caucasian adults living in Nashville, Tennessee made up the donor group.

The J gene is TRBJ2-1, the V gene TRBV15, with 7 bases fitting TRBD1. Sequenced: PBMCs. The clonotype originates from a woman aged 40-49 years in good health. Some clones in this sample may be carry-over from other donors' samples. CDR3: CATSRDFSTGSGLRYNEQFF. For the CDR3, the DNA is TGTGCCACCAGCAGGGATTTTTCGACAGGGTCGGGTTTACGCTACAATGAGCAGTTCTTC.